These T cell receptor beta chains were read from a single sample in a study of blood T cell repertoires in COVID-19. Sequencing was performed with immunoSEQ multiplex PCR; in TCRdb, only in-frame clones are kept and a portion is missing. The sample contains roughly 140,000 clones, approximately 80% of which appear only once. The material sequenced was peripheral blood. Receptor source: a woman aged 45 to 65 in a cohort sampled during active or convalescent COVID-19. The CDR3 runs from the conserved cysteine through the conserved F or W. Fields, in order: D gene, J gene, V gene, clone size, CDR3 DNA, CDR3 protein. The D gene is left open where the match is weak. Part of the rows lack a size; the others show once, few, many or a class for expanded clones.

>.|TRBJ2-3|TRBV9|.
TGTGCCAGCAGCGTAGACGGGGAGAGCACAGATACGCAGTATTTT
CASSVDGESTDTQYF
>.|TRBJ1-5|TRBV7-2|.
TGTGCCAGCAGCTTAGCCTTAGCGCAGCCCCAGCATTTT
CASSLALAQPQHF
>.|TRBJ1-6|TRBV5-1|.
TGCGCCAGCAGCACAGGCCAAAGCTCCTATAATTCACCCCTCCACTTT
CASSTGQSSYNSPLHF
>TRBD1|TRBJ1-5|TRBV6-1|.
TGTGCCAGCAGTGAAGCGGGACAGAATCAGCCCCAGCATTTT
CASSEAGQNQPQHF
>TRBD1|TRBJ2-7|TRBV6-5|.
TGTGCCAGCAGCCCGGGACAGGGCAGCCCCTACGAGCAGTACTTC
CASSPGQGSPYEQYF
>.|TRBJ2-7|TRBV5-6|once
TGTGCCAGCAGCCCTTACCCTGATGCGTCGTACGAGCAGTACTTC
CASSPYPDASYEQYF
>TRBD2|TRBJ2-3|TRBV5-4|.
TGTGCCAGCGGCCTCATAGCGGGGGGGCCTCGAGATACGCAGTATTTT
CASGLIAGGPRDTQYF
>.|TRBJ1-5|TRBV6-5|.
TGTGCCAGCAGGTCAGGGAACCCTAATCAGCCCCAGCATTTT
CASRSGNPNQPQHF
>TRBD1|TRBJ1-1|TRBV10-1|.
TGCGCCAGCAGTGACCGGGACAGTCCCACTGAAGCTTTCTTT
CASSDRDSPTEAFF
>.|TRBJ2-1|TRBV11-2|.
TGTGCCAGCAGCCGGACTCGTTTCGTACATGAGCAGTTCTTC
CASSRTRFVHEQFF
>TRBD1|TRBJ1-2|TRBV2|.
TGTGCCAGCAGTGAGATCTCCGGGGGACAGGGGCACGGCTACACCTTC
CASSEISGGQGHGYTF
>.|TRBJ2-7|TRBV11-2|.
TGTGCCAGCAGCTTATCGACAGTCAGCCACGAGCAGTACTTC
CASSLSTVSHEQYF
>TRBD1|TRBJ1-1|TRBV30|few
TGTGCCTGGATACCGGGACAGGGGAACACTGAAGCTTTCTTT
CAWIPGQGNTEAFF
>.|TRBJ2-3|TRBV5-1|.
TGCGCCAGCAGCTACAGGGGGAGGGTAGATACGCAGTATTTT
CASSYRGRVDTQYF
>.|TRBJ1-6|TRBV28|.
TGTGCCAGCAGTACAGGCCCCGATTATAATTCACCCCTCCACTTT
CASSTGPDYNSPLHF
>TRBD1|TRBJ1-4|TRBV6-2/TRBV6-3|once
TGTGCCAGCAGTCAATCTATAAGACAGGGGGCGAAACTCTCTGAAAAACTGTTTTTT
CASSQSIRQGAKLSEKLFF
>TRBD1|TRBJ1-5|TRBV30|few
TGTGCCTGGAGTGTACCCGGGACAGGCGGCTCGCCCCAGCATTTT
CAWSVPGTGGSPQHF
>.|TRBJ1-3|TRBV7-2|.
TGTGCCAGCAGCTTCGAGTCATCTGGAAACACCATATATTTT
CASSFESSGNTIYF
>TRBD1|TRBJ1-4|TRBV7-8|.
TGTGCCAGCAGCTTAAGGAGGGCAGGGGGACGCGAAAAACTGTTTTTT
CASSLRRAGGREKLFF
>.|TRBJ1-5|TRBV19|many
TGTGCCAGTAATGACCCTAGCACGGCGCAGCCCCAGCATTTT
CASNDPSTAQPQHF
>.|TRBJ1-1|TRBV3-1/TRBV3-2|.
TGTGCCAGCAGCCAGGGGCAGATCGAAGCTTTCTTT
CASSQGQIEAFF
>.|TRBJ1-2|TRBV14|.
TGTGCCAGCAGCCGGACAACTACTAACTATGGCTACACCTTC
CASSRTTTNYGYTF
>.|TRBJ1-1|TRBV12-3/TRBV12-4|.
TGTGCCAGCGGTGTGATGGCCACTGAAGCTTTCTTT
CASGVMATEAFF
>TRBD1|TRBJ2-2|TRBV11-3|.
TGTGCCAGCAGCTTGACAGGGTCGGCCGGGGAGCTGTTTTTT
CASSLTGSAGELFF
>TRBD1|TRBJ1-2|TRBV18|few
TGTGCCAGCTCACCACGGGACAGGGGCAAGTATGGCTACACCTTC
CASSPRDRGKYGYTF
>TRBD2|TRBJ2-5|TRBV9|few
TGTGCCAGCAGCCCGGGAGGGACTCGAGAGACCCAGTACTTC
CASSPGGTRETQYF
>TRBD2|TRBJ2-1|TRBV7-3|.
TGTGCCAGCAGCCGCGTAGCGGGGGCCCCGAGCTCCTACAATGAGCAGTTCTTC
CASSRVAGAPSSYNEQFF
>.|TRBJ2-1|TRBV6-1|.
TGTGCCAGCAGTGAAGCTTTAGGGAGAGACAATGAGCAGTTCTTC
CASSEALGRDNEQFF
>TRBD1|TRBJ1-6|TRBV7-3|.
TGTGCCAGCAGCTTGAACCGGGACAGAAATTCACCCCTCCACTTT
CASSLNRDRNSPLHF
>.|TRBJ1-3|TRBV4-1|.
TGCGCCAGCAGCCAAGGCCCGACAGTCTACTCTGGAAACACCATATATTTT
CASSQGPTVYSGNTIYF
>.|TRBJ2-3|TRBV6-5|once
TGTGCCATTCGCGCATTGGGCACAGATACGCAGTATTTT
CAIRALGTDTQYF
>.|TRBJ1-2|TRBV11-3|.
TGTGCCAGCAGCTTAGGTGGGGACATGTTACCCACCTTC
CASSLGGDMLPTF
>TRBD2|TRBJ2-7|TRBV18|.
TGTGCCAGCTCTCCGACTAGCACCTACGAGCAGTACTTC
CASSPTSTYEQYF
>TRBD2|TRBJ2-5|TRBV5-1|.
TGCGCCAGCAGCAATCCCCAAGCGGGGGGCAGAGAGACCCAGTACTTC
CASSNPQAGGRETQYF
>.|TRBJ2-1|TRBV19|.
TGTGCCAGTAGTGTCTCAGGCTCCCACTACAATGAGCAGTTCTTC
CASSVSGSHYNEQFF
>TRBD1|TRBJ1-5|TRBV24-1|.
TGTGCCACCAGCCAAGGGGGCTCTTCTAGCAATCAGCCCCAGCATTTT
CATSQGGSSSNQPQHF
>.|TRBJ2-7|TRBV7-9|.
TGTGCCAGCAGCACGCGCAGGGCCGCGTCCGGGGGGCAGTACTTC
CASSTRRAASGGQYF
>.|TRBJ1-2|TRBV19|.
TGTGCCAGTCAGGTGGGGGGCTATGGCTACACCTTC
CASQVGGYGYTF
>.|TRBJ2-3|TRBV30|.
TGTGCCTGGGGGAATGGTCGCAGATACGCGCAGTATTTT
CAWGNGRRYAQYF
>TRBD2|TRBJ2-1|TRBV13|.
TGTGCCAGCAGCCGCCGAGGGAAAGCGGGGGGGCCCAATGAGCAGTTCTTC
CASSRRGKAGGPNEQFF
>TRBD2|TRBJ2-1|TRBV7-2|.
TGTGCCAGCAGCCCCCAGAGCGGGGGGGCCGGTGAGCAGTTCTTC
CASSPQSGGAGEQFF
>TRBD1|TRBJ1-2|TRBV5-1|.
TGCGCCAGCAGCGCCGGGACAGGGACTTATTATGGCTACACCTTC
CASSAGTGTYYGYTF
>.|TRBJ2-3|TRBV7-9|.
TGTGCCAGCAGCTTAGCTATTGACACCGACCTTAGCACAGATACGCAGTATTTT
CASSLAIDTDLSTDTQYF
>TRBD2|TRBJ2-1|TRBV10-3|.
TGTGCCATCAGTGGAATAACAAGCGGGGGGGCCCGTTCCTACAATGAGCAGTTCTTC
CAISGITSGGARSYNEQFF
>TRBD1|TRBJ2-3|TRBV5-8|.
TGTGCCAGCAGCTTGGGAGGGGGCGCAGATACGCAGTATTTT
CASSLGGGADTQYF
>TRBD2|TRBJ2-7|TRBV2|.
TGTGCCAGCAGAGATAGCGGGGGGCCCTACGAGCAGTACTTC
CASRDSGGPYEQYF